The 21 T cell receptor beta chains listed next were all sequenced from one sample in a study of CD8 T cells in Susac syndrome. Random hexamers were used to reverse transcribe an amount of roughly 0.45 to 1 ug RNA. TCRdb used MiXCR to reprocess the immunoSEQ multiplex PCR reads, holding one entry per CDR3 protein. Of some 140,000 distinct CDR3 sequences listed, approximately 79% were seen once; the top ten hold around 0.51%. The sequenced sample was CD8+ T cells from PBMCs. The receptors shown here come from a human donor with multiple sclerosis.

The V and J genes are TRBV4-1 and TRBJ2-3, with 11 nucleotides matching TRBD2. The germline V gene has CDR1 MGHRA and CDR2 YSYEKL. The length of the CDR3 is 17 residues. V trimming: 0 bases; J trimming: 6 bases; junction bases outside the gene matches: 8. The CDR3 is CASSQDELAGEGDTQYF. CDR3 in DNA: TGCGCCAGCAGCCAAGATGAACTAGCGGGAGAAGGGGATACGCAGTATTTT.

Here the CDR3 DNA reads TGTGCCAGTAGCCCGAAGTTGGATGAGCAGTTCTTC. It specifies CASSPKLDEQFF. V gene TRBV19 combines with J gene TRBJ2-1, with unresolved D. In germline, CDR1 is LNHDA, CDR2 SQIVND (reference sequence). The CDR3 has 12 residues. The ends were cut back, 6 bases at V and 8 bases at J, with 11 bases in the middle. Full variable domain (outside the CDR3, taken from reference TRBV19 and TRBJ2-1): DGGITQSPKYLFRKEGQNVTLSCEQNLNHDAMYWYRQDPGQGLRLIYYSQIVNDFQKGDIAEGYSVSREKKESFPLTVTSAQKNPTAFYLCASSPKLDEQFFGPGTRLTVL.

This chain links TRBV7-9 with TRBJ2-7, with 8 bases identical to TRBD1. V was clipped by 5 bases and J by 4 bases; unmatched bases: 4. The CDR3 length is 13 residues. Germline V gene lookup returns CDR1 SEHNR and CDR2 FQNEAQ (reference sequence). Here the CDR3 reads CASSRTGRYEQYF. In nucleotides, the CDR3 is TGTGCCAGCAGCAGGACAGGGCGGTACGAGCAGTACTTC.

This clonotype appeared a few times. The rearrangement joins TRBV4-3 to TRBJ1-5; perhaps TRBD1 as D (5 bases). CDR1 is LGHNA and CDR2 is YSLEER in the germline V gene. Trimming shortened V by 3 bases and J by 4 bases, and 7 bases separated the two germline ends. CDR3 length: 13 amino acids. CDR3 nucleotide sequence: TGCGCCAGCAGCCAGACAGAAAATCAGCCCCAGCATTTT. Translating it yields CASSQTENQPQHF.

V usage is TRBV30 and J usage is TRBJ1-2, with D uncertain. Germline-derived CDR1 and CDR2 are GTSNPN and SVGIG (reference sequence). Trimming left V 2 bases short and J 8 bases short, with 15 bases between. The CDR3 covers 13 residues. CDR3 sequence (DNA): TGTGCCTGGAGTACTATTCACCCTATGGGCTACACCTTC. This translates into CAWSTIHPMGYTF.

The rearrangement joins TRBV9 to TRBJ2-1; D gene unclear. CDR3 length equals 15 residues. Trimming removed 6 bases at V and 0 bases at J, with 13 bases between. CDR1 and CDR2 from the germline V gene are SGDLS and YYNGEE. The CDR3 region is CASTPEQSSYNEQFF. CDR3 coding DNA: TGTGCCAGCACCCCCGAGCAGAGCTCCTACAATGAGCAGTTCTTC.

This chain connects TRBV3-1 to TRBJ2-7, with D perhaps assigned TRBD1 or TRBD2 (6 bases each). Germline CDR1 reads LGHDT; CDR2 reads YNNKEL (reference sequence). Trimming cost V 3 bases and J 4 bases, with 31 bases left between them. This CDR3 spans 20 amino acids. The CDR3 reads CASSQESYAGPGETWYEQYF. CDR3 coding DNA: TGTGCCAGCAGCCAGGAATCTTACGCGGGACCAGGGGAAACCTGGTACGAGCAGTACTTC.

J is TRBJ1-5 and V is TRBV2; TRBD1 might be the D (5 bases). The V end lost 4 bases, the J end lost 0 bases, and 13 bases lay between the germline ends. There are 16 residues in the CDR3. Germline values: CDR1 SNHLY, CDR2 FYNNEI. The DNA of the CDR3 is TGTGCCAGCAGTGTGAGGGGTCTCTCTAGCAATCAGCCCCAGCATTTT. This gives the protein CASSVRGLSSNQPQHF.

The rearrangement joins TRBV4-1 to TRBJ1-2; unclear D gene. Trimming removed 0 bases at V and 4 bases at J, with 9 bases between. The CDR3 totals 14 residues. The germline CDR1 and CDR2 sequences are MGHRA and YSYEKL. The CDR3 bases are TGCGCCAGCAGCCAAGAATCATGGACCTATGGCTACACCTTC. Protein product: CASSQESWTYGYTF.

This clonotype was detected only once. V and J are TRBV11-3 and TRBJ2-1; D is unclear. Germline V gene data show CDR1 as SGHNT and CDR2 as YENEEA. The V gene lost 1 base and the J gene lost 5 bases, with 6 bases spanning the gap. CDR3 length: 13 residues. The CDR3 here is CASSLVSHNEQFF. In DNA form, the CDR3 reads TGTGCCAGCAGCTTAGTAAGCCACAATGAGCAGTTCTTC.

The CDR3 DNA follows: TGTGCCAGCAGCTTTGATTCTTACCAAGAGACCCAGTACTTC. It is translated as CASSFDSYQETQYF. The V and J genes are TRBV7-8 and TRBJ2-5; D ambiguous. The CDR3 consists of 14 residues. Germline CDR1 and CDR2: SGHVS and FQNEAQ. V shed 3 bases and J shed 0 bases, with 8 bases lying between them.

This clonotype was seen a single time. The chain has TRBV27 and TRBJ1-5; D may be TRBD1 (5 bases). The V and J ends lost 4 bases and 7 bases respectively, with 14 bases between them. Germline lookup yields CDR1 MNHEY and CDR2 SMNVEV (reference sequence). There are 14 residues in the CDR3. Here the CDR3 DNA reads TGTGCCAGCAGTTCGGCGGGGACGGGCCAGCCCCAGCATTTT. It codes for CASSSAGTGQPQHF.

The chain employs TRBV15 and TRBJ1-3; tentatively, D is TRBD1 (5 bases). Germline V gene lookup returns CDR1 LNHNV and CDR2 YYDKDF (reference sequence). Trimming pared 3 bases from V and 5 bases from J, leaving 11 bases between. This CDR3 spans 14 amino acids. DNA for the CDR3: TGTGCCACCAGCAGTGAGGACACTAGAAACACCATATATTTT. Its translation: CATSSEDTRNTIYF.

The chain links TRBV6-1 to TRBJ2-1; D uncertain. Germline-derived CDR1 and CDR2 are MNHNS and SASEGT. The germline V and J ends were trimmed by 11 bases and 2 bases, with 22 bases remaining between them. The CDR3 extends over 16 amino acids. The CDR3 reads CACRETRFVTYNEQFF. The DNA for the CDR3 is TGTGCCTGTCGAGAGACGCGGTTCGTTACCTACAATGAGCAGTTCTTC.

The gene calls are TRBV5-5 and TRBJ1-1, with D hard to call. Trimming cost V 4 bases and J 1 base, with 14 bases left between them. Germline CDR1 reads SGHKS; CDR2 reads YYEKEE (reference sequence). There are 15 residues in the CDR3. CDR3 residues: CASSPDGAGNTEAFF. The DNA for the CDR3 is TGTGCCAGCAGCCCTGATGGTGCAGGGAACACTGAAGCTTTCTTT.

The genes are TRBV7-9 and TRBJ2-1; D unresolved. V dropped 0 bases and J dropped 5 bases, with 5 bases sitting between them. The CDR3 has 13 amino acids. From germline, CDR1 is SEHNR and CDR2 FQNEAQ (reference sequence). CDR3 DNA sequence: TGTGCCAGCAGCTTAGCTGTAAACAATGAGCAGTTCTTC. Amino acid sequence: CASSLAVNNEQFF.

This rearrangement joins TRBV7-9 to TRBJ1-3; D is possibly TRBD1 (6 bases). The germline CDR1 and CDR2 sequences are SEHNR and FQNEAQ (reference sequence). This CDR3 spans 15 amino acids. Trimming took off 5 bases at V and 3 bases at J, with 14 bases between the two ends. The CDR3 nucleotides are TGTGCCAGCAGCCAATCAGGGGAGGATGGAAACACCATATATTTT. As protein: CASSQSGEDGNTIYF.

The chain is built from TRBV12-3 or TRBV12-4 and TRBJ2-3, with a tentative D call TRBD1 (6 bases). CDR3 length: 16 amino acids. The V end lost 0 bases, the J end lost 1 base, and 11 bases lay between the germline ends. In nucleotides, the CDR3 is TGTGCCAGCAGTTTAGCAAGGCGACAGGGCACAGATACGCAGTATTTT. Protein: CASSLARRQGTDTQYF.

The chain has TRBV20-1 and TRBJ1-2; D gene ambiguous. Trimming removed 5 bases from V and 8 bases from J, with 9 bases in between. The CDR3 totals 10 residues. Germline values: CDR1 DFQATT, CDR2 SNEGSKA (reference sequence). The CDR3 protein is CSAWWEGYTF. DNA of the CDR3: TGCAGTGCTTGGTGGGAAGGCTACACCTTC.

The chain has TRBV7-9 and TRBJ2-4; 12 bases line up with TRBD1. Germline V gene sequence: CDR1 SEHNR, CDR2 FQNEAQ (reference sequence). The CDR3 consists of 16 residues. The V and J ends lost 5 bases and 5 bases, in that order; junction bases with no gene match: 7. The CDR3 region is CASSPGTGGPENIQYF. The DNA of the CDR3 is TGTGCCAGCAGCCCAGGGACAGGGGGCCCAGAAAACATTCAGTACTTC. The whole variable domain, remainder taken from reference TRBV7-9 and TRBJ2-4, is DTGVSQNPRHKITKRGQNVTFRCDPISEHNRLYWYRQTLGQGPEFLTYFQNEAQLEKSRLLSDRFSAERPKGSFSTLEIQRTEQGDSAMYLCASSPGTGGPENIQYFGAGTRLSVL.

The CDR3 loop is CASSLEAGYQPQHF. The CDR3 bases are TGTGCCAGCAGCTTGGAAGCAGGGTATCAGCCCCAGCATTTT. The chain is built from TRBV5-6 and TRBJ1-5, with D maybe TRBD1 (5 bases). Trimming took 0 bases from V and 5 from J, leaving 9 bases between them. CDR1 SGHDT and CDR2 YYEEEE come from the germline V gene. The CDR3 contains 14 residues.